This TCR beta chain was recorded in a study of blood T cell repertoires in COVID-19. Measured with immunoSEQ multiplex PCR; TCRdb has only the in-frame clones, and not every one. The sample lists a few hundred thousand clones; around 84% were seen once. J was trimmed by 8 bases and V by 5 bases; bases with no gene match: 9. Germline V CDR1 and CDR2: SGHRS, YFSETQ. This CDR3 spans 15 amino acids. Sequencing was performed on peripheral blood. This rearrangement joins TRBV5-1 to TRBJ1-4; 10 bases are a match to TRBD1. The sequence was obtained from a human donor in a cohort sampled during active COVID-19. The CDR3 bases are TGCGCCAGCAGACCAACCGGGACAGGGGTAGAAAAACTGTTTTTT. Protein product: CASRPTGTGVEKLFF.